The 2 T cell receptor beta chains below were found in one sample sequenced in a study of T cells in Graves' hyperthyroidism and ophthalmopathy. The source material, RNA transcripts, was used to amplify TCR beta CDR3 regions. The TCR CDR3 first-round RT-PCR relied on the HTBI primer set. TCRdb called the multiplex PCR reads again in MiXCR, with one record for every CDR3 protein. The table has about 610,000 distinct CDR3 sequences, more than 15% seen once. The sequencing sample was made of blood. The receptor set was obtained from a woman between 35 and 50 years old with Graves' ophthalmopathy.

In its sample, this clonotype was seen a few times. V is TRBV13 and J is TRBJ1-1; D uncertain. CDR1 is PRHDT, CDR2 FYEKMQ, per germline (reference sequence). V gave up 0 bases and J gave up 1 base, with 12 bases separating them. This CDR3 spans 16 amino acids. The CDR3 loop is CASSLGGGRRNTEAFF. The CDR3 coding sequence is TGTGCCAGCAGCTTAGGGGGAGGGCGGAGGAACACTGAAGCTTTCTTT.

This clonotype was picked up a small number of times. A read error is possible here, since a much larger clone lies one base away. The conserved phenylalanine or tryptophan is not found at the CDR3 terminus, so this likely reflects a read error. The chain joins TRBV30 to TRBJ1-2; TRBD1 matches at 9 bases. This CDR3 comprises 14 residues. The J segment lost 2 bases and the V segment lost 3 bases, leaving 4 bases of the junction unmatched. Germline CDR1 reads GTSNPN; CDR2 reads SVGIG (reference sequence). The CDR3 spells CAWRRQGVNYGYTL. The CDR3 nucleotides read TGTGCCTGGAGGAGACAGGGGGTGAACTATGGCTACACCCTC.